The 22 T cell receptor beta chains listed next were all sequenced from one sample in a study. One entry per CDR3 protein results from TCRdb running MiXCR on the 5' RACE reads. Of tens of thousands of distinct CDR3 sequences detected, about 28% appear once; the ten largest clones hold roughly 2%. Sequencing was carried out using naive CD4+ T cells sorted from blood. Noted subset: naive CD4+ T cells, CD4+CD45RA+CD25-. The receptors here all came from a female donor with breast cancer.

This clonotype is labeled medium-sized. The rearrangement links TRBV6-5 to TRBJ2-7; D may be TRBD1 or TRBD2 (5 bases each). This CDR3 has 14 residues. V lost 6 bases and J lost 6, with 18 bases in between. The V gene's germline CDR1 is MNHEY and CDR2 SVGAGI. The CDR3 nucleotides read TGTGCCAGCAGCCCTGTGTGGGGCGAGGGCGAGCAGTACTTC. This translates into CASSPVWGEGEQYF.

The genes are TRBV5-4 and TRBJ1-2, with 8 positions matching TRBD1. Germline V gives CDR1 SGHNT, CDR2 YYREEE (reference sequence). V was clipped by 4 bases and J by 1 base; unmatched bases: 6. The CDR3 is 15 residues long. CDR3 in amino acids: CASSPPDRVNYGYTF. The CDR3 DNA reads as TGTGCCAGCAGCCCCCCGGACAGGGTTAACTATGGCTACACCTTC.

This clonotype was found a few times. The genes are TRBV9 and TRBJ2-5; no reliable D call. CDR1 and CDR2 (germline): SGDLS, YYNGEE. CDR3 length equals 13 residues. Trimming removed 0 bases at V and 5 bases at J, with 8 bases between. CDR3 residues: CASSVALFETQYF. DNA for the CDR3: TGTGCCAGCAGCGTAGCCTTGTTTGAGACCCAGTACTTC.

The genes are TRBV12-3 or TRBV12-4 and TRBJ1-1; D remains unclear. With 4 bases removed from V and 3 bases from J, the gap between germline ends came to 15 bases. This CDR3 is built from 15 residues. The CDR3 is CASSSPWSRHTEAFF. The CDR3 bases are TGTGCCAGCAGTTCCCCCTGGAGCCGACACACTGAAGCTTTCTTT.

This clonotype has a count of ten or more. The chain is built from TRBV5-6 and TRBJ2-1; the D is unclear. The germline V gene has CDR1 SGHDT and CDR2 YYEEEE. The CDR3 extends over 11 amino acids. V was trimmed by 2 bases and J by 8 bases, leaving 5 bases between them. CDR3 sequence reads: CASSFTDEQFF. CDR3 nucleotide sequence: TGTGCCAGCAGCTTTACGGATGAGCAGTTCTTC.

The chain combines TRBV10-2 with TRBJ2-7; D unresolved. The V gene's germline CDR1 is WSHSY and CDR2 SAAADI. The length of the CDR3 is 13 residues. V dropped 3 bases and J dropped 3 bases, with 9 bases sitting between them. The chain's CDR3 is CASSDVVVYEQYF. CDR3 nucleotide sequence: TGCGCCAGCAGTGATGTGGTCGTCTACGAGCAGTACTTC.

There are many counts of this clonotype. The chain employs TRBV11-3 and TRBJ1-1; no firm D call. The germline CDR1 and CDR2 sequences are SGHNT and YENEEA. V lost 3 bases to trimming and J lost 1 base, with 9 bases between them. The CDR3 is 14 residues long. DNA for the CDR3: TGTGCCAGCAGCTTGTCCACGGCGAACACTGAAGCTTTCTTT. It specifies CASSLSTANTEAFF.

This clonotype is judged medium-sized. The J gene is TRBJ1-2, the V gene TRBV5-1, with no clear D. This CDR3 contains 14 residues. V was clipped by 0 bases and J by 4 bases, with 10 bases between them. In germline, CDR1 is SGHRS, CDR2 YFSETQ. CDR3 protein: CASSLEHAGYGYTF. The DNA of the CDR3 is TGCGCCAGCAGCTTGGAACACGCCGGCTATGGCTACACCTTC.

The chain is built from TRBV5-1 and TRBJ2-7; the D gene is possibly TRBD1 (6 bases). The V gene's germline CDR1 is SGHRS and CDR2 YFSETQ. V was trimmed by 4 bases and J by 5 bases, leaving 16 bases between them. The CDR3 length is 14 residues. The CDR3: CASSHSGVDNEQYF. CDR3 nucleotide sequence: TGCGCCAGCAGCCACTCAGGGGTGGATAACGAGCAGTACTTC.

The CDR3 here is CASSRLGDTTDTQYF. The CDR3 DNA reads TGTGCCAGCAGCAGGTTGGGGGACACCACAGATACGCAGTATTTT. V gene TRBV5-6 combines with J gene TRBJ2-3, with D possibly TRBD1 on 6 matching bases. Germline CDR1 reads SGHDT; CDR2 reads YYEEEE. The CDR3 covers 15 residues. V gave up 4 bases and J gave up 2 bases, with 14 bases separating them. The full variable domain, its missing parts supplied by reference TRBV5-6 and TRBJ2-3, is DAGVTQSPTHLIKTRGQQVTLRCSPKSGHDTVSWYQQALGQGPQFIFQYYEEEERQRGNFPDRFSGHQFPNYSSELNVNALLLGDSALYLCASSRLGDTTDTQYFGPGTRLTVL.

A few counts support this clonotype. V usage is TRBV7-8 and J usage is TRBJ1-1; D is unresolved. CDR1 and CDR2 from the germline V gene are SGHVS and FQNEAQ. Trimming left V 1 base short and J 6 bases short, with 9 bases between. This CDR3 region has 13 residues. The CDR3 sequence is CASSLGGSAEAFF. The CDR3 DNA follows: TGTGCCAGCAGCTTAGGGGGAAGTGCTGAAGCTTTCTTT. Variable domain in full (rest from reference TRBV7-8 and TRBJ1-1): GAGVSQSPRYKVAKRGQDVALRCDPISGHVSLFWYQQALGQGPEFLTYFQNEAQLDKSGLPSDRFFAERPEGSVSTLKIQRTQQEDSAVYLCASSLGGSAEAFFGQGTRLTVV.

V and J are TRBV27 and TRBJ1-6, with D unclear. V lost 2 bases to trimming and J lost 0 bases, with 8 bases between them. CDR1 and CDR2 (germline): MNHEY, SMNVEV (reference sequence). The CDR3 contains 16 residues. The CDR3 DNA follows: TGTGCCAGCAGTTTAGTCAGGAGCTCCTATAATTCACCCCTCCACTTT. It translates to CASSLVRSSYNSPLHF.

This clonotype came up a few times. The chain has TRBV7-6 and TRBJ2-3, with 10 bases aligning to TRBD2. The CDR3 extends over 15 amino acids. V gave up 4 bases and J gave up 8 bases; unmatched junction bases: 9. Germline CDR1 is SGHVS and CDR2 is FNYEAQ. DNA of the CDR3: TGTGCCAGCAGCTACTCAGCGGGAGGGCAGGTTACGCAGTATTTT. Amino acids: CASSYSAGGQVTQYF.

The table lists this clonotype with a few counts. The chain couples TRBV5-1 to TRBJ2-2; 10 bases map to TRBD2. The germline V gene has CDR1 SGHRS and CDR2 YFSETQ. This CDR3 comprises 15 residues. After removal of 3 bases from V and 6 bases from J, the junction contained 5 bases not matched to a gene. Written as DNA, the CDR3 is TGCGCCAGCAGCTCAGATCTAGCGGGAGCCGGGGAGCTGTTTTTT. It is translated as CASSSDLAGAGELFF.

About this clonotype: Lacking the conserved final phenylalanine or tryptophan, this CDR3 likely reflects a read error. CDR3 sequence (DNA): TGTGCCAGCACGTCAGGGGGCAGCAATCAGCCCCAGCATTCT. Encoded protein: CASTSGGSNQPQHS. The chain combines TRBV28 with TRBJ1-5, with 8 bases that match TRBD1. V lost 7 bases, J lost 1 base, and 3 bases stayed unmatched. Germline CDR1 is MDHEN and CDR2 is SYDVKM. The CDR3 is made up of 14 amino acids.

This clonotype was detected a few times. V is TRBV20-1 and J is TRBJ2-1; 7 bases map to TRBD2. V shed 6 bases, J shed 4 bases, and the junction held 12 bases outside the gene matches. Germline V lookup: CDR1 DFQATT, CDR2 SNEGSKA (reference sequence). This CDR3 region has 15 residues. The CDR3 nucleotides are TGCAGTGCAACCGGGGACTACCAGAAATACAATGAGCAGTTCTTC. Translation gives CSATGDYQKYNEQFF.

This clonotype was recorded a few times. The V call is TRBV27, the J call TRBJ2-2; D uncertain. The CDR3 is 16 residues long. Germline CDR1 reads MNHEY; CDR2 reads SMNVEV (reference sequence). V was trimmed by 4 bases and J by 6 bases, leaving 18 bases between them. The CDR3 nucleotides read TGTGCCAGCAGTTGGTCCTCCCCCCGTATTCCCGGGGAGCTGTTTTTT. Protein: CASSWSSPRIPGELFF.

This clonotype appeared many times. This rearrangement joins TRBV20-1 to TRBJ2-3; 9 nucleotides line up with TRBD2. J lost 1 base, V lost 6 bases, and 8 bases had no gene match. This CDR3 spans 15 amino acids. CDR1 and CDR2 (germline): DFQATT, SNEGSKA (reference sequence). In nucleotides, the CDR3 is TGCAGTGCCCCACCAGCGGGGGGCCGCACAGATACGCAGTATTTT. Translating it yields CSAPPAGGRTDTQYF.

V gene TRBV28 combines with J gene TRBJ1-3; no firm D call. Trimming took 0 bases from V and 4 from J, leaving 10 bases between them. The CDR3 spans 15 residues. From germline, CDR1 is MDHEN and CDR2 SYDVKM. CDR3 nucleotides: TGTGCCAGCAGTTTATGGGATTCCCTCGGAAACACCATATATTTT. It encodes CASSLWDSLGNTIYF.

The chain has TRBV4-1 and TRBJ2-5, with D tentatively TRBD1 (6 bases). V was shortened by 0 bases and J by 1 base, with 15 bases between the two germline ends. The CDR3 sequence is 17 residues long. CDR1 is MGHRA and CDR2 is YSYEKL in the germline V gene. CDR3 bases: TGCGCCAGCAGCCAAGAGGAATCAGGACAGATCCAAGAGACCCAGTACTTC. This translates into CASSQEESGQIQETQYF.

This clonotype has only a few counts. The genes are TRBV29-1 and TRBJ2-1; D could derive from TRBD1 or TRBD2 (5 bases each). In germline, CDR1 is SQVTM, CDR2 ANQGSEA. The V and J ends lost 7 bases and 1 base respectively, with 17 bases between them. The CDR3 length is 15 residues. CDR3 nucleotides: TGCAGCGGTGGAGGAGTTTGGGGGTCCTACAATGAGCAGTTCTTC. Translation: CSGGGVWGSYNEQFF.

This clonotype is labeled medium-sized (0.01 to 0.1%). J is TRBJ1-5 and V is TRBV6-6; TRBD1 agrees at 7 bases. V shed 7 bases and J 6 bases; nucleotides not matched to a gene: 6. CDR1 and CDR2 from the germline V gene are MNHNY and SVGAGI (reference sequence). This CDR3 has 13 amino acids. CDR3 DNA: TGTGCCAGCAATATCCAGGGGGGTCAGCCCCAGCATTTT. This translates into CASNIQGGQPQHF.